This entry concerns a single T cell receptor (beta chain). V lost 3 bases and J lost 5; bases outside the gene matches: 11. This CDR3 has 15 residues. Germline V gene data show CDR1 as SGHRS and CDR2 as YFSETQ. This entry is derived from a study of regulatory T cells in long-lasting Graves disease. CDR3-region Arm-PCR and iRepertoire HTBI primers produced the TCR beta libraries. TCRdb fed the multiplex PCR reads into MiXCR, producing one record per CDR3 protein. The profile shows around 460,000 distinct CDR3 sequences, about 22% of them singletons. Time point described: persistent/refractory GD, antithyroid drugs over 5 years with positive TRAb. From RNA extracted from PBMCs, the TCR library was made.

The sequence was collected from a female donor with Graves disease. This chain joins TRBV5-1 and TRBJ2-7; TRBD1 aligns across 7 bases. The source material was peripheral blood mononuclear cells (PBMCs), sampled when the disease was refractory, from a patient treated with antithyroid drugs. The CDR3 region has the DNA TGCGCCAGCAGCTGGGGGTCGACAGGGACCCACGAGCAGTACTTC. This encodes CASSWGSTGTHEQYF.